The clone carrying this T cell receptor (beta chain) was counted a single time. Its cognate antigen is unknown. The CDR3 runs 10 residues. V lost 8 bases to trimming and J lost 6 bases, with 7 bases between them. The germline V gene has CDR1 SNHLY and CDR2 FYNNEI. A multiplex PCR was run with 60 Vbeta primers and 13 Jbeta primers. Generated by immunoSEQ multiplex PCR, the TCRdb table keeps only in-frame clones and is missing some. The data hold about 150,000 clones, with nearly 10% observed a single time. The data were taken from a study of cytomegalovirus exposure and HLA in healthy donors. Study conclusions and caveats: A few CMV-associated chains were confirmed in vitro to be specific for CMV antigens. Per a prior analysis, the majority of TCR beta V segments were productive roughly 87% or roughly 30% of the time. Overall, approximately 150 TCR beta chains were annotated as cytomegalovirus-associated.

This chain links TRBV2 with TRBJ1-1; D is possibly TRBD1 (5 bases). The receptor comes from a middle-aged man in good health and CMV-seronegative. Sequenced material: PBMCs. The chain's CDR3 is CASRGSEAFF. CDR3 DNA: TGTGCCAGCCGGGGGTCTGAAGCTTTCTTT.